One sample yielded the 13 T cell receptor beta chains listed below, sequenced in a study of read filtering for tumor transcriptome and immune sequencing (dated by TCRdb to 2018 to 2021). The sequencer listed for this sample is Illumina HiSeq 4000. TCR libraries were built from 400 to 450 ng RNA with the Immunoverse kit, using molecular barcoded adaptors covering alpha/delta and beta/gamma chains. The public reads were reanalyzed by TCRdb: fastp trimming at Q25, MiXCR alignment, in-frame beta chains only. A single entry per CDR3 protein holds the most common genes and DNA from its merged rows. This sample comprises 100,000 to 150,000 distinct CDR3 sequences, 10% to 15% of them detected only once. The ten largest account for 9.5% to 11% of the sample. Material: a population of CD138-negative cells sorted from bone marrow. The cell subset or site label of this sample denotes: bone marrow mononuclear cells depleted of CD138+ plasma/myeloma cells by negative magnetic selection. All receptors come from a donor at least 40 years old with multiple myeloma.

The chain recombines TRBV2 with TRBJ2-2; TRBD1 or TRBD2 may be the D gene (5 bases each). V lost 6 bases and J lost 3, with 14 bases in between. This CDR3 contains 15 residues. CDR1 is SNHLY and CDR2 is FYNNEI in the germline V gene. In DNA, the CDR3 is TGTGCCAGCAGCCCGGGGCCCATGGACACCGGGGAGCTGTTTTTT. This gives the protein CASSPGPMDTGELFF.

J is TRBJ1-5 and V is TRBV10-3, with D hard to call. V lost 4 bases, J lost 1 base, and 5 bases lay in between. The CDR3 is 13 residues long. From germline, CDR1 is ENHRY and CDR2 SYGVKD. CDR3 protein: CAISAGSNQPQHF. The DNA of the CDR3 is TGTGCCATCAGTGCGGGGAGCAATCAGCCCCAGCATTTT.

As for this clonotype: A much larger clone differs by one base, so this may be a read error. This rearrangement joins TRBV28 to TRBJ2-7, with no clear D. This CDR3 has 14 amino acids. Germline V lookup: CDR1 MDHEN, CDR2 SYDVKM. CDR3 bases: TGTGCCAGCAGTATAACCGGGCTATCCTACAAGCAGTACTTC. Encoded protein: CASSITGLSYKQYF.

This clonotype was seen many times. The chain couples TRBV20-1 to TRBJ2-3, with 11 positions matching TRBD2. The trim removed 2 bases at V and 3 bases at J, leaving 1 base unmatched. Germline CDR1 is DFQATT and CDR2 is SNEGSKA (reference sequence). CDR3 length: 14 residues. Here the CDR3 DNA reads TGCAGTGCTAGACTAGCGGGAGGAACAGATACGCAGTATTTT. Its protein product is CSARLAGGTDTQYF.

This clonotype has at least ten counts. The chain carries TRBV10-3 and TRBJ2-2; D may be TRBD2 (5 bases). Germline-derived CDR1 and CDR2 are ENHRY and SYGVKD. The CDR3 has 15 residues. V shed 4 bases and J shed 5 bases, with 14 bases lying between them. CDR3 region: CAISADLSGTGELFF. The CDR3, as DNA: TGTGCCATCAGTGCAGACCTCTCGGGGACCGGGGAGCTGTTTTTT.

This clonotype was recorded many times. The rearrangement links TRBV2 to TRBJ1-5; D is unresolved. Germline V CDR1 and CDR2: SNHLY, FYNNEI. There are 12 residues in the CDR3. V lost 8 bases to trimming and J lost 5 bases, with 10 bases between them. The CDR3 sequence: CASGRRDQPQHF. CDR3 sequence (DNA): TGTGCCAGCGGACGGCGGGATCAGCCCCAGCATTTT.

This clonotype was seen at least ten times. The V call is TRBV12-3 or TRBV12-4, the J call TRBJ1-4; TRBD1 agrees at 7 bases. CDR3 size: 14 residues. V shed 6 bases and J 4 bases; nucleotides not matched to a gene: 5. This CDR3 reads CASSIQGHNEKLFF. CDR3 sequence (DNA): TGTGCCAGCAGCATACAGGGGCATAATGAAAAACTGTTTTTT.

The sample holds many counts of this clonotype. The chain recombines TRBV20-1 with TRBJ2-1; 8 bases match TRBD1. Germline V gives CDR1 DFQATT, CDR2 SNEGSKA (reference sequence). This CDR3 has 12 residues. With 6 bases clipped from V and 4 bases from J, the junction kept 2 bases outside the gene matches. The CDR3 nucleotides are TGCAGTGCCGGGGACAGGTACAATGAGCAGTTCTTC. Translated: CSAGDRYNEQFF.

The chain uses TRBV6-4 and TRBJ1-1; D call uncertain. This CDR3 is 12 amino acids long. CDR1 is MRHNA, CDR2 SNTAGT, per germline. Trimming stripped 2 bases from V and 6 bases from J, with 7 bases between. CDR3: CASSDGRAEAFF. CDR3 sequence (DNA): TGTGCCAGCAGTGACGGTAGGGCTGAAGCTTTCTTT.

This clonotype has at least ten counts. The CDR3 DNA reads as TGTGCCAGCAGTGAAGATCAGGTACCGAATCAGCCCCAGCATTTT. Amino acids: CASSEDQVPNQPQHF. V is TRBV6-1 and J is TRBJ1-5; D uncertain. The CDR3 sequence is 15 residues long. V gave up 1 base and J gave up 4 bases, with 11 bases separating them. In germline, CDR1 is MNHNS, CDR2 SASEGT.

This clonotype was counted many times. The V call is TRBV12-3 or TRBV12-4, the J call TRBJ2-3, with unresolved D. The CDR3 loop spans 12 amino acids. V shed 4 bases and J shed 8 bases, with 10 bases lying between them. CDR3 bases: TGTGCCAGCAGTTCCCTAATTGGTACGCAGTATTTT. As protein: CASSSLIGTQYF.

This clonotype came up a few times. The gene calls are TRBV5-1 and TRBJ1-1; 7 bases agree with TRBD1. The CDR3 is 14 amino acids. The ends lost 4 bases at V and 2 bases at J; junction bases unmatched: 5. CDR1 and CDR2 (germline): SGHRS, YFSETQ. The DNA of the CDR3 is TGCGCCAGCAGCGTGGACAGGTCCAACACTGAAGCTTTCTTT. It codes for CASSVDRSNTEAFF.

This clonotype has at least ten counts. The genes are TRBV5-1 and TRBJ2-5; the D is unclear. Germline CDR1 is SGHRS and CDR2 is YFSETQ. Trimming removed 0 bases from V and 2 bases from J, with 14 bases in between. The CDR3 extends over 16 amino acids. CDR3 sequence reads: CASSLESDTIQETQYF. The CDR3 DNA follows: TGCGCCAGCAGCTTGGAGAGTGACACCATACAAGAGACCCAGTACTTC.